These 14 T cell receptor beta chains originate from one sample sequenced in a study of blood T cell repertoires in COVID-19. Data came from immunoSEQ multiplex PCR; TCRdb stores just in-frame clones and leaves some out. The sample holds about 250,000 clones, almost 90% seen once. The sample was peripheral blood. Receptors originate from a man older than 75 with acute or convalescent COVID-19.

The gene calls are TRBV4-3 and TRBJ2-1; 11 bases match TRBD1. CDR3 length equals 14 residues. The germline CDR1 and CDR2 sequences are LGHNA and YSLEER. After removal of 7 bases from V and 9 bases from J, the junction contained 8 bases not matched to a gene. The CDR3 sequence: CASTKDRGLGEQFF. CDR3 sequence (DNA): TGCGCCAGCACTAAGGACAGGGGGCTTGGTGAGCAGTTCTTC.

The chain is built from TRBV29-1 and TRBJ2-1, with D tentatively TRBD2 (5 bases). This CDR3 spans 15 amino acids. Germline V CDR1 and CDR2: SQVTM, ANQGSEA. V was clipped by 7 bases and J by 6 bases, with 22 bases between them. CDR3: CSALTGINSRNEQFF. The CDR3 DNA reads TGCAGCGCCCTTACGGGGATTAATTCGCGCAATGAGCAGTTCTTC.

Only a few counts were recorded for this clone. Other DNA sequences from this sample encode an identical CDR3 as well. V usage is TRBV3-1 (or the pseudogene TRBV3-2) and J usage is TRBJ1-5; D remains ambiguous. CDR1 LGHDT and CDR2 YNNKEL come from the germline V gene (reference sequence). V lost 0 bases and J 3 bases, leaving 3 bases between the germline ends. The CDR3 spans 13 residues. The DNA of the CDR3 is TGTGCCAGCAGCCAAGACCTCAATCAGCCCCAGCATTTT. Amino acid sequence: CASSQDLNQPQHF.

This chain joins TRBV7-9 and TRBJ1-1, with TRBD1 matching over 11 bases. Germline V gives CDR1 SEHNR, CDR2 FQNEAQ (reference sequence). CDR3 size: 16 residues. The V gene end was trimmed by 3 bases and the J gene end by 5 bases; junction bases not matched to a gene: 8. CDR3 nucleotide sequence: TGTGCCAGCAGCTTTAGGACAGGGGGCTTGAGAACTGAAGCTTTCTTT. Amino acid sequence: CASSFRTGGLRTEAFF.

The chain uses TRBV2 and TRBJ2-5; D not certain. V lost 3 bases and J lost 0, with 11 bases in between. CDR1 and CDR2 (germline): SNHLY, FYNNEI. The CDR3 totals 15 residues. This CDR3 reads CASSDEQTYQETQYF. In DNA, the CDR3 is TGTGCCAGCAGTGATGAACAGACCTACCAAGAGACCCAGTACTTC.

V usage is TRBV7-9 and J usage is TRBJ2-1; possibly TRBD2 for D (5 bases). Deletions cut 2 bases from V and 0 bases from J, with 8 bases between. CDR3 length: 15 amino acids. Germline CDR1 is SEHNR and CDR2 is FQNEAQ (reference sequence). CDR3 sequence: CASSLLGSSYNEQFF. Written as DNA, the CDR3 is TGTGCCAGCAGCTTACTTGGGAGCTCCTACAATGAGCAGTTCTTC.

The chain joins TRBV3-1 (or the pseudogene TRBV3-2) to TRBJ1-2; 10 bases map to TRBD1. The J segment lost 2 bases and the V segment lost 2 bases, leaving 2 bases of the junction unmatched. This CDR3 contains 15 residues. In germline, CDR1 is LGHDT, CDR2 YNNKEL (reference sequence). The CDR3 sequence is CASSQRTGGNYGYTF. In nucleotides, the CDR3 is TGTGCCAGCAGCCAAAGGACAGGGGGGAACTATGGCTACACCTTC.

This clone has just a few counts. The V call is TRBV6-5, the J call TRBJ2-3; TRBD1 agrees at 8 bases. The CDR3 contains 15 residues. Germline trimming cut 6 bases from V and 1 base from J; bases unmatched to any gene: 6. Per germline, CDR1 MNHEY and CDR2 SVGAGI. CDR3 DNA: TGTGCCAGCAGCTATCAGGGGGCAGGCACAGATACGCAGTATTTT. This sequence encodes CASSYQGAGTDTQYF.

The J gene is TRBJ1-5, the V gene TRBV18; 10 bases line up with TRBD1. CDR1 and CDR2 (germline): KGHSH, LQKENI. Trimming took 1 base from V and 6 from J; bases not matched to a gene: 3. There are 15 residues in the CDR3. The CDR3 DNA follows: TGTGCCAGCTCACCACGACAGGGGGCCGGTCAGCCCCAGCATTTT. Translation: CASSPRQGAGQPQHF. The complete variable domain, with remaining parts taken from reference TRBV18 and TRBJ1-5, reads NAGVMQNPRHLVRRRGQEARLRCSPMKGHSHVYWYRQLPEEGLKFMVYLQKENIIDESGMPKERFSAEFPKEGPSILRIQQVVRGDSAAYFCASSPRQGAGQPQHFGDGTRLSIL.

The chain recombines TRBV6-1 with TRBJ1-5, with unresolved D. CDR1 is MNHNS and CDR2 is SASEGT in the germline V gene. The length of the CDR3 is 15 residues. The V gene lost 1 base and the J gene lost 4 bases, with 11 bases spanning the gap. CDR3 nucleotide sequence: TGTGCCAGCAGTGAAGGTAGAGGTCCTAATCAGCCCCAGCATTTT. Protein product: CASSEGRGPNQPQHF.

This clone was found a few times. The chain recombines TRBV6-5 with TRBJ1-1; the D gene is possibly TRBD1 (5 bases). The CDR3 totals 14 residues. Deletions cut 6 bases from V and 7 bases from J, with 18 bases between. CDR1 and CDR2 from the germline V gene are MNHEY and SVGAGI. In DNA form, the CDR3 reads TGTGCCAGCAGCCTCCAGGGAGGGGTTGATGAAGCTTTCTTT. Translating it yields CASSLQGGVDEAFF.

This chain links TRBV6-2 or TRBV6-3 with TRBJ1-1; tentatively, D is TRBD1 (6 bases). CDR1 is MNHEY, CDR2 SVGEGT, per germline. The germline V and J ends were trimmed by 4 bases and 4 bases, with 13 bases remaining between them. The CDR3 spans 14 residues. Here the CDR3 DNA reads TGTGCCAGCAGTTTCGGGGGGCGGGTCACTGAAGCTTTCTTT. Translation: CASSFGGRVTEAFF.

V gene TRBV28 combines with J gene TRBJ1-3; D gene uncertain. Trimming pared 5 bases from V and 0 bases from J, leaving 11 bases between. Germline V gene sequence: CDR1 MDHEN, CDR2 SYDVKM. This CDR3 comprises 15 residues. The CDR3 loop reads CASSPGGSSGNTIYF. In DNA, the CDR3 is TGTGCCAGCAGTCCCGGCGGCAGCTCTGGAAACACCATATATTTT.

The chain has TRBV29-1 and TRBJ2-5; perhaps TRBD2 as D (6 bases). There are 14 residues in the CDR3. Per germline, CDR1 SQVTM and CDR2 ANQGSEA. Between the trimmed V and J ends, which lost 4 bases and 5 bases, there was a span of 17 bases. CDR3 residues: CSVGRDSTYETQYF. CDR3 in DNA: TGCAGCGTTGGACGGGACTCCACGTACGAGACCCAGTACTTC.